Listed here are 9 T cell receptor beta chains from one sample, sequenced in a study of blood T cell repertoires in COVID-19. Profiled with immunoSEQ multiplex PCR; TCRdb holds only in-frame clones, not every one. The sample carries hundreds of thousands of clones, 70% to 90% recorded once. Material for sequencing was peripheral blood. These receptors were taken from a woman in her 40s who had recovered from COVID-19.

The rearrangement joins TRBV4-3 to TRBJ2-7; TRBD2 aligns across 8 bases. CDR3 length equals 15 residues. The trim removed 1 base at V and 1 base at J, leaving 3 bases unmatched. Germline CDR1 LGHNA, CDR2 YSLEER. CDR3 protein: CASSQVLAASYEQYF. CDR3 DNA: TGCGCCAGCAGCCAAGTACTAGCGGCTTCCTACGAGCAGTACTTC.

The chain is built from TRBV9 and TRBJ2-1; 12 bases fit TRBD1. Trimming cost V 4 bases and J 3 bases; bases outside gene matches: 20. Germline loops: CDR1 SGDLS, CDR2 YYNGEE. CDR3 length: 21 residues. In nucleotides, the CDR3 is TGTGCCAGCAGCATCCTGTCGGGACAGGGGGCACTAGCGGGACTCTACAATGAGCAGTTCTTC. Translated, it gives CASSILSGQGALAGLYNEQFF.

The chain combines TRBV30 with TRBJ2-5; a possible D gene is TRBD1 (6 bases). The CDR3 consists of 15 residues. Trimming removed 3 bases at V and 4 bases at J, with 18 bases between. Per germline, CDR1 GTSNPN and CDR2 SVGIG (reference sequence). The CDR3 protein is CAWSATGNPRETQYF. CDR3 DNA sequence: TGTGCCTGGAGCGCCACAGGGAACCCCCGAGAGACCCAGTACTTC.

The chain uses TRBV9 and TRBJ1-5; 7 nucleotides align to TRBD1. Germline CDR1 is SGDLS and CDR2 is YYNGEE. The CDR3 extends over 17 amino acids. After removal of 0 bases from V and 4 bases from J, the junction contained 10 bases not matched to a gene. CDR3 DNA sequence: TGTGCCAGCAGCGTAGGTCCGGGAACAGGGGTTAATCAGCCCCAGCATTTT. Translated: CASSVGPGTGVNQPQHF.

This chain joins TRBV25-1 and TRBJ2-7, with D perhaps TRBD2 (7 bases). Germline lookup yields CDR1 MGHDK and CDR2 SYGVNS. This CDR3 has 15 amino acids. V gave up 1 base and J gave up 4 bases, with 14 bases separating them. The CDR3 region is CASSESRGAPYEQYF. In DNA, the CDR3 is TGTGCCAGCAGTGAATCCCGGGGGGCGCCGTACGAGCAGTACTTC.

The V and J genes are TRBV6-6 and TRBJ2-3; 9 nucleotides line up with TRBD1. Germline loops: CDR1 MNHNY, CDR2 SVGAGI (reference sequence). The junction had 7 bases not matched to a gene; V was cut back by 6 bases and J by 3 bases. The CDR3 spans 15 residues. The chain's CDR3 is CASRYRDRETDTQYF. DNA for the CDR3: TGTGCCAGCAGGTACCGGGACAGGGAGACAGATACGCAGTATTTT.

The rearrangement links TRBV3-1 (or the pseudogene TRBV3-2) to TRBJ2-2, with 8 positions matching TRBD2. This CDR3 comprises 16 residues. Germline CDR1 LGHDT, CDR2 YNNKEL (reference sequence). With 2 bases clipped from V and 0 bases from J, the junction kept 2 bases outside the gene matches. The CDR3 nucleotides are TGTGCCAGCAGCCAAACTAGCGGCGCGAACACCGGGGAGCTGTTTTTT. Its translation: CASSQTSGANTGELFF.

The chain has TRBV2 and TRBJ2-7, with 8 nucleotides matching TRBD1. Germline V gene sequence: CDR1 SNHLY, CDR2 FYNNEI. Losses at the gene ends were 5 bases for V and 2 bases for J; bases not matched to a gene: 5. The CDR3 runs 14 residues. This chain's CDR3 is CASSYDRGAYEQYF. CDR3 bases: TGTGCCAGCAGTTATGACAGGGGAGCCTACGAGCAGTACTTC.

The chain is built from TRBV7-2 and TRBJ2-1; perhaps TRBD2 as D (5 bases). Trimming removed 5 bases from V and 9 bases from J, with 23 bases in between. From germline, CDR1 is SGHTA and CDR2 FQGNSA. The CDR3 consists of 16 residues. CDR3 amino acids: CASSPPLGIPQFEQFF. The CDR3 DNA sequence: TGTGCCAGCAGCCCGCCACTAGGCATCCCACAATTTGAGCAGTTCTTC.